This T cell receptor beta chain was captured by sequencing in a study of blood T cell repertoires in COVID-19. Libraries were prepared by immunoSEQ multiplex PCR; TCRdb keeps only in-frame clonotypes and omits some of them. The data contain around 81,000 clones, around four fifths of them seen just once; the ten biggest clones take up almost 3.5%. The CDR3 length is 13 residues. The V gene end was trimmed by 7 bases and the J gene end by 9 bases; junction bases not matched to a gene: 6. Germline values: CDR1 SQVTM, CDR2 ANQGSEA. Sequencing input: peripheral blood. The chain links TRBV29-1 to TRBJ2-2, with 12 bases matching TRBD2. This clonotype was obtained from a man aged 45-65 years with acute or convalescent COVID-19. The CDR3 loop reads CSALAGGPRELFF. The CDR3 nucleotides read TGCAGCGCCCTAGCGGGGGGGCCGCGGGAGCTGTTTTTT.